These 6 T cell receptor beta chains were sequenced from one sample in a study of cytomegalovirus exposure and HLA in healthy donors. The primer mix had 60 Vbeta and 13 Jbeta primers. Assay: immunoSEQ multiplex PCR; the TCRdb copy retains only in-frame clones and omits some. The data contain around 180,000 clones, around 80% of them seen just once; the ten biggest clones take up about 7%. The specimen was PBMCs. These receptors all stem from a man aged 30-40 years in good health and CMV-seropositive.

Only one count was recorded for this clone. This chain links TRBV18 with TRBJ2-5; D is perhaps TRBD1 (5 bases). The germline V gene encodes CDR1 KGHSH and CDR2 LQKENI. Trimming took off 1 base at V and 5 bases at J, with 14 bases between the two ends. The CDR3 sequence is 15 residues long. CDR3 nucleotide sequence: TGTGCCAGCTCACCACTTGGGGCGAACACGGAGACCCAGTACTTC. Its translation is CASSPLGANTETQYF.

V usage is TRBV6-1 and J usage is TRBJ1-5; 8 positions match TRBD1. The V and J ends lost 5 bases and 7 bases, in that order; junction bases with no gene match: 10. Germline values: CDR1 MNHNS, CDR2 SASEGT. The CDR3 consists of 15 residues. The DNA for the CDR3 is TGTGCCAGCAGTCCCCGGGCGACAGGGGTGCAGCCCCAGCATTTT. Its protein is CASSPRATGVQPQHF.

As DNA, the CDR3 is TGCGCCAGCAGCCTGTATTATAGCGGGGGCGGCCACAATGAGCAGTTCTTC. Its translation: CASSLYYSGGGHNEQFF. The V and J genes are TRBV4-3 and TRBJ2-1, with 9 bases matching TRBD2. Germline V CDR1 and CDR2: LGHNA, YSLEER. This CDR3 spans 17 amino acids. V trimming: 4 bases; J trimming: 5 bases; junction bases outside the gene matches: 12.

The V call is TRBV6-1, the J call TRBJ1-5; D gene uncertain. The CDR3 consists of 14 residues. Germline V CDR1 and CDR2: MNHNS, SASEGT. Trimming removed 7 bases at V and 6 bases at J, with 16 bases between. In DNA form, the CDR3 reads TGTGCCAGCATACAATCAGGCGGAGGTCAGCCCCAGCATTTT. Amino acid sequence: CASIQSGGGQPQHF.

This rearrangement joins TRBV10-1 to TRBJ2-1, with 15 bases aligning to TRBD2. CDR1 and CDR2 (germline): WNHNN, SYGVQD (reference sequence). The CDR3 loop spans 16 amino acids. V trimming: 6 bases; J trimming: 10 bases; junction bases outside the gene matches: 10. The CDR3, as DNA: TGCGCCAGCAGCAGCCGGACTAGCGGGAGGGCAGAAGAGCAGTTCTTC. This encodes CASSSRTSGRAEEQFF.

This clone was recorded only once. The chain carries TRBV10-1 and TRBJ2-3; 7 bases fit TRBD1. The CDR3 covers 15 residues. J was trimmed by 0 bases and V by 2 bases; bases with no gene match: 2. Germline values: CDR1 WNHNN, CDR2 SYGVQD (reference sequence). The CDR3 sequence is CASSEGQASTDTQYF. CDR3 nucleotide sequence: TGCGCCAGCAGTGAGGGACAGGCAAGCACAGATACGCAGTATTTT.